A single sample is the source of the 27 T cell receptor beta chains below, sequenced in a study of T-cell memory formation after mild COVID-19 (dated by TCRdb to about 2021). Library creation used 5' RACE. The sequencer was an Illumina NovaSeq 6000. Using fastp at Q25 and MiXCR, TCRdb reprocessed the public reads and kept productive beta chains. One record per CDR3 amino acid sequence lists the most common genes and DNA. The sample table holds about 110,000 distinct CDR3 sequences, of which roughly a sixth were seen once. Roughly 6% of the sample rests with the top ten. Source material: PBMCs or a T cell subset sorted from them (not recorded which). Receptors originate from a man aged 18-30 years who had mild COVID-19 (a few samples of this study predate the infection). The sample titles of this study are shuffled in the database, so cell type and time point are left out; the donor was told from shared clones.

The CDR3 DNA reads as TGTGCCAGCAGCCTAACTAGCGGGGGCCCTCTGATCCAAGAGACCCAGTACTTC. Protein sequence: CASSLTSGGPLIQETQYF. The rearrangement joins TRBV9 to TRBJ2-5; 11 positions match TRBD2. The CDR3 sequence is 18 residues long. Germline assignment: CDR1 SGDLS and CDR2 YYNGEE. V lost 4 bases and J lost 1; bases outside the gene matches: 12.

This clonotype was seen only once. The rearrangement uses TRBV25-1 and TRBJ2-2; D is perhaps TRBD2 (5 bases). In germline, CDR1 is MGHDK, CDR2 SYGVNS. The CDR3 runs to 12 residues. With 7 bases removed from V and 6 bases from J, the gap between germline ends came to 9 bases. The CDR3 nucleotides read TGTGCCAGCACCCGGGGTTCCGGGGAGCTGTTTTTT. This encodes CASTRGSGELFF.

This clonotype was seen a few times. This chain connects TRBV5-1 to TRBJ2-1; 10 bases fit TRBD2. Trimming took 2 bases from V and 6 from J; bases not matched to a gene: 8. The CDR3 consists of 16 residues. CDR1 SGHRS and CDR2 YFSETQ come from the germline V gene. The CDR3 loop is CASSFLAGAPSNEQFF. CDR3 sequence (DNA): TGCGCCAGCAGCTTCCTAGCGGGGGCCCCCAGCAATGAGCAGTTCTTC.

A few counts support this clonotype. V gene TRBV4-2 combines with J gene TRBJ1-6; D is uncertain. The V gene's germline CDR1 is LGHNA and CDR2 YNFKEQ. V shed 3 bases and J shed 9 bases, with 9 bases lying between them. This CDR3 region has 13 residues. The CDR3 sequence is CASSQELPSPLHF. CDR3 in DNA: TGTGCCAGCAGCCAGGAACTTCCTTCACCCCTCCACTTT.

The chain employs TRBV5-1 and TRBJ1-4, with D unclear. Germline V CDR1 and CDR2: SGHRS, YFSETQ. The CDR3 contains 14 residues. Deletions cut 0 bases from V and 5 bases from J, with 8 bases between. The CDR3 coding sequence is TGCGCCAGCAGCTTGGGACATGAAAATGAAAAACTGTTTTTT. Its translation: CASSLGHENEKLFF.

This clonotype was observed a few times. The CDR3 spells CASSYRQGLADSYEQYF. In nucleotides, the CDR3 is TGTGCCAGCAGTTATAGGCAGGGTCTAGCGGACTCCTACGAGCAGTACTTC. V gene TRBV6-5 combines with J gene TRBJ2-7; TRBD2 agrees at 7 bases. CDR3 length equals 17 residues. CDR1 MNHEY and CDR2 SVGAGI come from the germline V gene. V lost 3 bases to trimming and J lost 0 bases; unmatched junction nucleotides: 11.

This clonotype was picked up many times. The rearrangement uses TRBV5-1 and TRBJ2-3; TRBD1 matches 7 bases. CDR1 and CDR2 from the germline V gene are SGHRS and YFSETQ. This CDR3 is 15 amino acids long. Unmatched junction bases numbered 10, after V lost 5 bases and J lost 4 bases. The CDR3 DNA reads TGCGCCAGCAGGCGCCGAACAGGGGATGCAGATACGCAGTATTTT. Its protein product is CASRRRTGDADTQYF.

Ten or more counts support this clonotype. Here the CDR3 DNA reads TGCGCCAGCACGAGGGTGGCGGGGGTTAGAGATACGCAGTATTTT. This gives the protein CASTRVAGVRDTQYF. The chain is built from TRBV4-3 and TRBJ2-3; 7 bases fit TRBD2. Germline CDR1 LGHNA, CDR2 YSLEER. CDR3 length: 15 amino acids. Unmatched junction bases numbered 12, after V lost 7 bases and J lost 5 bases.

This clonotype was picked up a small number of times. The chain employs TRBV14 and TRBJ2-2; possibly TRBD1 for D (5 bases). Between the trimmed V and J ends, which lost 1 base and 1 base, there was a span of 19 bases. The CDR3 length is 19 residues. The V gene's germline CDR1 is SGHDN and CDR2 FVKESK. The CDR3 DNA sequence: TGTGCCAGCAGCCAAGCTTCGAACAGGAACCGAGAGAACACCGGGGAGCTGTTTTTT. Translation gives CASSQASNRNRENTGELFF.

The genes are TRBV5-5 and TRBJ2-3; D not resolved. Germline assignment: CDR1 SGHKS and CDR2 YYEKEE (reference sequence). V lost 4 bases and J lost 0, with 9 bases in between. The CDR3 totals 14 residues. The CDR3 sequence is CASSRVLSTDTQYF. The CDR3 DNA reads TGTGCCAGCAGCCGCGTCCTTAGCACAGATACGCAGTATTTT.

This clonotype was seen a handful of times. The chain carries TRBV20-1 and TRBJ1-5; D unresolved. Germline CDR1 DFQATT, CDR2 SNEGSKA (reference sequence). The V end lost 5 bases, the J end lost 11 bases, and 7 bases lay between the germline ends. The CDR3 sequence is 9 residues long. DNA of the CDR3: TGCAGTGCTCCGGGATCCCAGCATTTT. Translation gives CSAPGSQHF.

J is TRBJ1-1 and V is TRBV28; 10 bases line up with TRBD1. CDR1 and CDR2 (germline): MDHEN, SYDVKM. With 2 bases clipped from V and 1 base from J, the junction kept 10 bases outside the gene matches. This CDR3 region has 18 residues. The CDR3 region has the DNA TGTGCCAGCAGTTTACCGGGACAGGGGTACTTGTCGAACACTGAAGCTTTCTTT. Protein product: CASSLPGQGYLSNTEAFF.

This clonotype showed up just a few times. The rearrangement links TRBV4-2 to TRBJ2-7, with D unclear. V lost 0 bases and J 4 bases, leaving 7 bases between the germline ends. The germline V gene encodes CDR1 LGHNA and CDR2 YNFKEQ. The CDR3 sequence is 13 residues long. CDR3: CASSQEMGYEQYV. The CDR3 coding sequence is TGTGCCAGCAGCCAAGAAATGGGTTACGAGCAGTACGTC.

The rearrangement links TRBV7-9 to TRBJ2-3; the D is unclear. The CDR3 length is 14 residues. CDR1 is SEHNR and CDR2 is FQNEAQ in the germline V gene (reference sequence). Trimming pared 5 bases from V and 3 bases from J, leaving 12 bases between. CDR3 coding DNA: TGTGCCAGCAGCCCCCGCGTGGAGACAGATACGCAGTATTTT. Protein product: CASSPRVETDTQYF.

The CDR3 here is CASSLPSAGAPGYTF. CDR3 sequence (DNA): TGCGCCAGCAGCCTCCCCTCGGCAGGGGCGCCCGGCTACACCTTC. This chain links TRBV4-1 with TRBJ1-2, with D perhaps matching TRBD1 (6 bases). The V and J ends lost 4 bases and 8 bases respectively, with 20 bases between them. The CDR3 extends over 15 amino acids. Germline V CDR1 and CDR2: MGHRA, YSYEKL.

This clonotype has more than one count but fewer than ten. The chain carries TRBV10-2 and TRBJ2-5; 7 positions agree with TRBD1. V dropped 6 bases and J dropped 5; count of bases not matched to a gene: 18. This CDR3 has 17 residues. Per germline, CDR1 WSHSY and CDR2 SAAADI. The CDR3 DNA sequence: TGCGCCAGCAGAACAGGGGCGAGCCGTTATGCAGTGGAGACCCAGTACTTC. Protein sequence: CASRTGASRYAVETQYF.

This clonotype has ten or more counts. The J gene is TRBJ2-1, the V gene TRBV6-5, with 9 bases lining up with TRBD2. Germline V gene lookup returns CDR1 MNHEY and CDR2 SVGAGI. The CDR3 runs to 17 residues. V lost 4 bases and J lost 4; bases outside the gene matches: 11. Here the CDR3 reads CASSSHYGGGVYNEQFF. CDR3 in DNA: TGTGCCAGCAGTTCTCACTATGGCGGGGGGGTGTACAATGAGCAGTTCTTC.

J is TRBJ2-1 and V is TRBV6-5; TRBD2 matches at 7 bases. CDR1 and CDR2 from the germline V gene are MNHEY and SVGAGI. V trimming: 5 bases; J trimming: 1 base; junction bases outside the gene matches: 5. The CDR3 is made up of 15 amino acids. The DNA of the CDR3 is TGTGCCAGCAGTGCCAGAGCGGGGTCCTACAATGAGCAGTTCTTC. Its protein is CASSARAGSYNEQFF.

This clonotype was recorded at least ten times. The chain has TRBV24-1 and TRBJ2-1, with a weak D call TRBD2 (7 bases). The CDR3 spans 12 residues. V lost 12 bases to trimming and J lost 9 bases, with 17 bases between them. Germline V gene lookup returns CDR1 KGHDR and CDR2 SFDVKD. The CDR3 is CALGGDTSEQFF. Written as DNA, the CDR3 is TGTGCCCTAGGGGGGGACACCAGTGAGCAGTTCTTC.

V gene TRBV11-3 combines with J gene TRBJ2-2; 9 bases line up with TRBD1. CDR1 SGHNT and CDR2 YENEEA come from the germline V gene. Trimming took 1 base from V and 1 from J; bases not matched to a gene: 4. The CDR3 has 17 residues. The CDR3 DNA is TGTGCCAGCAGCTTAGCGGGACAGGGCTGGAACACCGGGGAGCTGTTTTTT. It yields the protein CASSLAGQGWNTGELFF. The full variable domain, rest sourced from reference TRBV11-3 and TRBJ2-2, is EAGVVQSPRYKIIEKKQPVAFWCNPISGHNTLYWYLQNLGQGPELLIRYENEEAVDDSQLPKDRFSAERLKGVDSTLKIQPAELGDSAVYLCASSLAGQGWNTGELFFGEGSRLTVL.

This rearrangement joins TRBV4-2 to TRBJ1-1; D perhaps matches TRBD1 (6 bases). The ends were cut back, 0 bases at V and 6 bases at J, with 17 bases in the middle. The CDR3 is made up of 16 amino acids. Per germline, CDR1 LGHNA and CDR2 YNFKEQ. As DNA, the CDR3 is TGTGCCAGCAGCCAAGACCGGGGCAGGGGAGGGTCTGAAGCTTTCTTT. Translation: CASSQDRGRGGSEAFF.

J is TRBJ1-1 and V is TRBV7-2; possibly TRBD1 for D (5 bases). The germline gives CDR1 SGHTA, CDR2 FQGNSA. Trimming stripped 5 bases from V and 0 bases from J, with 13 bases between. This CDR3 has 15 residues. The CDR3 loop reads CASSNSGLMNTEAFF. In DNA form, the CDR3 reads TGTGCCAGCAGCAATTCGGGACTGATGAACACTGAAGCTTTCTTT. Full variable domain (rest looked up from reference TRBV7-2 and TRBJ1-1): GAGVSQSPSNKVTEKGKDVELRCDPISGHTALYWYRQSLGQGLEFLIYFQGNSAPDKSGLPSDRFSAERTGGSVSTLTIQRTQQEDSAVYLCASSNSGLMNTEAFFGQGTRLTVV.

Written as DNA, the CDR3 is TGTGCCAGCAGTTCAGATGGGGAAACCGGGGAGCTGTTTTTT. Translation: CASSSDGETGELFF. V and J are TRBV28 and TRBJ2-2; D is unclear. The CDR3 has 14 residues. Germline assignment: CDR1 MDHEN and CDR2 SYDVKM. V was clipped by 4 bases and J by 5 bases, with 11 bases between them.

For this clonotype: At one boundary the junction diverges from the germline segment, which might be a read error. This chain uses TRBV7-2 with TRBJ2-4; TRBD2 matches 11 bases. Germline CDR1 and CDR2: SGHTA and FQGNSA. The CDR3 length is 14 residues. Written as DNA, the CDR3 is TGTGCCAGCAGCCTAGCGGGGGGTAAAAACATTCAGTACTTC. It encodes CASSLAGGKNIQYF.

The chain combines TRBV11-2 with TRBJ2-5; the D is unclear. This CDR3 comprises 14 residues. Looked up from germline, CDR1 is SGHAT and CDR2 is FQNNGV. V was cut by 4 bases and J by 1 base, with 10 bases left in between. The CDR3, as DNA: TGTGCCAGCAGCTCTTATAACGGCCAAGAGACCCAGTACTTC. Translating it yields CASSSYNGQETQYF. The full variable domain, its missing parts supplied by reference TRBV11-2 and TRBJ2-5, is EAGVAQSPRYKIIEKRQSVAFWCNPISGHATLYWYQQILGQGPKLLIQFQNNGVVDDSQLPKDRFSAERLKGVDSTLKIQPAKLEDSAVYLCASSSYNGQETQYFGPGTRLLVL.

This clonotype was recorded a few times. CDR3 bases: TGTGCCAGCAGCATCGACAGGAATTCAGATACGCAGTATTTT. This sequence encodes CASSIDRNSDTQYF. This chain links TRBV28 with TRBJ2-3, with a possible D match to TRBD1 (6 bases). V dropped 6 bases and J dropped 4 bases, with 14 bases sitting between them. The germline CDR1 and CDR2 sequences are MDHEN and SYDVKM. CDR3 length: 14 amino acids.

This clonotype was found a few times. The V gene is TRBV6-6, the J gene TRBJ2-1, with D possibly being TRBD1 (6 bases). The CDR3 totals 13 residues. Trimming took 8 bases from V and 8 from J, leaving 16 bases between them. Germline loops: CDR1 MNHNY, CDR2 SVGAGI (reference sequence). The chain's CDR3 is CASVTRGRHEQFF. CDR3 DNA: TGTGCCAGCGTCACCAGGGGAAGACATGAGCAGTTCTTC.